This T cell receptor (beta chain) was profiled in a study of spatial heterogeneity in lung cancer. TCRdb reanalysed the 5' RACE reads using MiXCR and keeps one entry per CDR3 protein. Of roughly 16,000 distinct CDR3 sequences in the sample, around 7% were seen once. The sample's time point: sample taken at primary tumor resection. This clonotype came up many times. Its antigen is not identified. Study-wide findings and caveats: Expanded intratumoral alpha and beta TCR counts tracked tumor mutation counts.

The clonotype originates from a female donor with early-stage non-small cell lung cancer. Sample: lung tumor tissue, taken at surgery.

The CDR3 DNA reads TGTGCCAGCAGCTTAGGGACAGCATCCACTGAAGCTTTCTTT. This gives the protein CASSLGTASTEAFF. This rearrangement joins TRBV7-8 to TRBJ1-1, with a weak D call TRBD1 (6 bases). Germline assignment: CDR1 SGHVS and CDR2 FQNEAQ. The CDR3 consists of 14 residues. V was shortened by 1 base and J by 4 bases, with 10 bases between the two germline ends.